The next 17 T cell receptor beta chains were all read from a single sample in a study of Graves' ophthalmopathy and Graves' hyperthyroidism. For repertoire sequencing, the TCR beta CDR3 regions were amplified from RNA transcripts. HTBI primers served in a first-round RT-PCR, which a second-round multiplex PCR followed. TCRdb reprocessed the multiplex PCR reads with MiXCR, giving one entry per CDR3 protein. This table holds about 660,000 distinct CDR3 sequences, 35% to 50% found once. The sequenced sample consisted of peripheral blood. These receptors originate from an adult man with Graves' ophthalmopathy.

The DNA of the CDR3 is TGCAGCGTTGGCCTGGGGGCTGGGGGCTACACCTTC. This encodes CSVGLGAGGYTF. This chain joins TRBV29-1 and TRBJ1-2, with D possibly being TRBD1 (6 bases). The germline V gene encodes CDR1 SQVTM and CDR2 ANQGSEA. The ends were cut back, 4 bases at V and 8 bases at J, with 14 bases in the middle. The CDR3 runs 12 residues.

The CDR3 protein is CASSQDAENSPLHF. The CDR3 nucleotides are TGTGCCAGCAGCCAAGATGCGGAAAATTCACCCCTCCACTTT. The chain uses TRBV3-1 and TRBJ1-6; D gene ambiguous. Per the germline V gene, CDR1 is LGHDT and CDR2 is YNNKEL (reference sequence). Trimming took off 0 bases at V and 7 bases at J, with 7 bases between the two ends. The CDR3 runs 14 residues.

The CDR3 protein is CASQLEHTGELFF. The CDR3 nucleotides read TGTGCCAGCCAGCTAGAGCACACCGGGGAGCTGTTTTTT. This sequence joins TRBV9 and TRBJ2-2; no clear D gene. V lost 7 bases and J lost 3, with 10 bases in between. Germline loops: CDR1 SGDLS, CDR2 YYNGEE. This CDR3 is 13 amino acids long.

The rearrangement links TRBV2 to TRBJ1-2; a possible D gene is TRBD1 (5 bases). The CDR3 runs to 14 residues. Trimming shortened V by 3 bases and J by 5 bases, and 13 bases separated the two germline ends. CDR1 and CDR2 (germline): SNHLY, FYNNEI. CDR3 nucleotide sequence: TGTGCCAGCAGTGACTTGGGGGGTGGGTATGGCTACACCTTC. Its protein product is CASSDLGGGYGYTF.

The rearrangement links TRBV12-3 or TRBV12-4 to TRBJ2-6; TRBD1 might be the D (6 bases). CDR3 length: 17 amino acids. The ends were cut back, 6 bases at V and 0 bases at J, with 15 bases in the middle. CDR3 protein: CASRPRTAVSGANVLTF. As DNA, the CDR3 is TGTGCCAGCAGACCAAGGACAGCCGTCTCTGGGGCCAACGTCCTGACTTTC.

This clonotype was picked up a small number of times. CDR3 sequence (DNA): TGTGCCAGCAGCGAGCAAGGGGACTCTGGGGCCAACGTCCTGACTTTC. Its protein is CASSEQGDSGANVLTF. This rearrangement joins TRBV6-4 to TRBJ2-6, with D possibly being TRBD1 (5 bases). CDR1 MRHNA and CDR2 SNTAGT come from the germline V gene. Deletions cut 6 bases from V and 0 bases from J, with 12 bases between. The CDR3 is 16 amino acids.

For this clonotype: It may be a read error: a sequence one base away is much more abundant. V is TRBV10-2 and J is TRBJ1-5; D perhaps matches TRBD1 (6 bases). The CDR3 totals 13 residues. In germline, CDR1 is WSHSY, CDR2 SAAADI. The CDR3 here is CASNLGAGQLQHF. The CDR3 nucleotides are TGCGCCAGCAATCTGGGGGCCGGGCAGCTCCAGCATTTT.

This chain's CDR3 is CASSLTGASVGTQYF. DNA of the CDR3: TGTGCCAGCAGCTTGACGGGAGCGTCGGTGGGTACGCAGTACTTC. The chain employs TRBV7-9 and TRBJ2-5; D perhaps matches TRBD2 (6 bases). The germline gives CDR1 SEHNR, CDR2 FQNEAQ (reference sequence). Trimming took 3 bases from V and 11 from J, leaving 22 bases between them. This CDR3 is 15 amino acids long.

On this clonotype itself: A single base separates this from a much larger clone, so it may be a read error. The chain employs TRBV7-2 and TRBJ2-5, with 9 bases lining up with TRBD1. The CDR3 consists of 14 residues. The V segment lost 5 bases and the J segment 5 bases; nucleotides outside the gene matches: 6. Germline lookup yields CDR1 SGHTA and CDR2 FQGNSA. CDR3 loop: CASSIGTGMETQYF. CDR3 in DNA: TGTGCCAGCAGCATCGGGACAGGGATGGAGACCCAGTACTTC.

The J gene is TRBJ2-7, the V gene TRBV19; 11 bases align to TRBD2. The CDR3 runs 16 residues. Germline CDR1 reads LNHDA; CDR2 reads SQIVND (reference sequence). V shed 8 bases, J shed 2 bases, and the junction held 11 bases outside the gene matches. CDR3 DNA: TGTGCCAGTTCGCCGACTAGCGGGAATGTCCCCTACGAGCAGTACTTC. This translates into CASSPTSGNVPYEQYF.

This chain connects TRBV6-5 to TRBJ1-2, with D unclear. V lost 2 bases to trimming and J lost 5 bases, with 21 bases between them. The CDR3 consists of 17 residues. Germline V gives CDR1 MNHEY, CDR2 SVGAGI. The CDR3 DNA reads TGTGCCAGCAGTTACCGGTCAGGCCTTAGCCGATCATATGGCTACACCTTC. As protein: CASSYRSGLSRSYGYTF.

The chain is built from TRBV25-1 and TRBJ2-7; 8 bases match TRBD1. The CDR3 covers 15 residues. Germline V CDR1 and CDR2: MGHDK, SYGVNS. Germline trimming cut 5 bases from V and 3 bases from J; bases unmatched to any gene: 9. The chain's CDR3 is CASSPRTGSGYEQYF. CDR3 bases: TGTGCCAGCAGTCCTCGGACAGGGTCAGGCTACGAGCAGTACTTC.

At least ten counts were recorded for this clonotype. A read error may account for a junction end that differs from germline. This chain joins TRBV7-7 and TRBJ2-5; D gene uncertain. Germline V gene lookup returns CDR1 SSHAT and CDR2 FNYEAQ (reference sequence). This CDR3 is built from 13 residues. CDR3: CASSLRLGETQYF. CDR3 nucleotide sequence: TGTGCTAGCAGTCTTAGGCTCGGGGAGACCCAGTACTTC.

The chain employs TRBV4-1 and TRBJ1-2; D is unresolved. The germline V and J ends were trimmed by 4 bases and 8 bases, with 17 bases remaining between them. CDR1 MGHRA and CDR2 YSYEKL come from the germline V gene. The CDR3 covers 14 residues. CDR3 sequence reads: CASSPPGGVQGYTF. Here the CDR3 DNA reads TGCGCCAGCAGCCCCCCAGGCGGGGTGCAGGGCTACACCTTC.

The rearrangement links TRBV5-1 to TRBJ2-7, with 8 bases lining up with TRBD2. Germline CDR1 is SGHRS and CDR2 is YFSETQ. The CDR3 covers 16 residues. V lost 0 bases to trimming and J lost 3 bases; unmatched junction nucleotides: 8. The CDR3 sequence: CASSLARASGFYEQYF. The CDR3, as DNA: TGCGCCAGCAGCTTGGCCCGGGCTAGCGGGTTCTACGAGCAGTACTTC.

This clonotype was recorded a few times. The rearrangement links TRBV12-3 or TRBV12-4 to TRBJ1-1, with TRBD1 matching over 8 bases. The V and J ends lost 2 bases and 3 bases, in that order; junction bases with no gene match: 2. The CDR3 loop spans 14 amino acids. The CDR3 DNA reads TGTGCCAGCAGTTTACAGGACAGGGACACTGAAGCTTTCTTT. It encodes CASSLQDRDTEAFF.

The chain has TRBV2 and TRBJ2-7; perhaps D is TRBD1 or TRBD2 (7 bases each). CDR3 length equals 16 residues. Trimming stripped 4 bases from V and 1 base from J, with 17 bases between. CDR1 SNHLY and CDR2 FYNNEI come from the germline V gene. CDR3 amino acids: CASSGGRDRTSYEQYF. The CDR3 DNA is TGTGCCAGCAGTGGGGGGAGGGACAGAACTTCCTACGAGCAGTACTTC.